The 8 T cell receptor beta chains given below trace back to one sample, sequenced in a study of identical twins. TCRdb analysed the 5' RACE reads with MiXCR anew, one entry per CDR3 protein. The sample consists of 550,000 to 700,000 distinct CDR3 sequences, 21% of them appearing once. These same records also appear under a second study, on T cells expressing NK-cell markers.

Material: PBMCs. The receptors here all came from a young woman in good health.

CDR3 residues: CASSPVEYGYTF. DNA for the CDR3: TGTGCCAGCTCACCAGTAGAGTATGGCTACACCTTC. This chain uses TRBV18 with TRBJ1-2; no reliable D call. Trimming cost V 2 bases and J 5 bases, with 6 bases left between them. Germline loops: CDR1 KGHSH, CDR2 LQKENI. The CDR3 totals 12 residues.

The V gene is TRBV20-1, the J gene TRBJ1-3; tentatively, D is TRBD1 (5 bases). There are 13 residues in the CDR3. The V end lost 6 bases, the J end lost 2 bases, and 11 bases lay between the germline ends. CDR1 is DFQATT, CDR2 SNEGSKA, per germline (reference sequence). The CDR3 protein is CSAPEQAGNTIYF. The CDR3 DNA is TGCAGTGCCCCGGAACAGGCTGGAAACACCATATATTTT.

The chain links TRBV10-3 to TRBJ1-2; 9 bases line up with TRBD1. This CDR3 spans 16 amino acids. Germline V gene sequence: CDR1 ENHRY, CDR2 SYGVKD. V lost 6 bases to trimming and J lost 4 bases; unmatched junction nucleotides: 12. The CDR3 DNA follows: TGTGCCATCAGCCCCGGGACAGGACAGGGGTTCTATGGCTACACCTTC. Its protein product is CAISPGTGQGFYGYTF.

The genes are TRBV7-2 and TRBJ2-5, with 12 bases identical to TRBD2. This CDR3 is built from 17 residues. Germline CDR1 SGHTA, CDR2 FQGNSA. V was pared by 4 bases and J by 7 bases, with 13 bases of the junction left unmatched. CDR3 DNA sequence: TGTGCCAGCAGCTGGACCACCGGACTAGCGGGGCCCGGGACCCAGTACTTC. Its translation: CASSWTTGLAGPGTQYF.

In its sample, this clonotype was seen a few times. This rearrangement joins TRBV5-1 to TRBJ2-5; possible D gene TRBD1, 6 bases. Deletions cut 5 bases from V and 5 bases from J, with 13 bases between. Germline V CDR1 and CDR2: SGHRS, YFSETQ. The CDR3 is 13 residues long. DNA of the CDR3: TGCGCCAGCAGATACAGGGCTGGGGAGACCCAGTACTTC. Translation gives CASRYRAGETQYF.

J is TRBJ1-2 and V is TRBV15, with D maybe TRBD1 (5 bases). Trimming left V 2 bases short and J 4 bases short, with 14 bases between. The germline V gene encodes CDR1 LNHNV and CDR2 YYDKDF (reference sequence). The CDR3 runs to 15 residues. The CDR3 is CATSRMDTELYGYTF. The DNA of the CDR3 is TGTGCCACCAGCAGAATGGACACTGAACTCTATGGCTACACCTTC.

In DNA form, the CDR3 reads TGTGCCAGCAGTTTTGGGCTTTCGAACACTGAAGCTTTCTTT. As protein: CASSFGLSNTEAFF. The chain carries TRBV27 and TRBJ1-1; the D is unclear. The CDR3 has 14 residues. V was cut by 3 bases and J by 1 base, with 9 bases left in between. The germline V gene encodes CDR1 MNHEY and CDR2 SMNVEV (reference sequence).

This clonotype was recorded at least ten times. The chain employs TRBV6-1 and TRBJ2-7; the match to TRBD2 covers 11 bases. Per germline, CDR1 MNHNS and CDR2 SASEGT. The CDR3 covers 14 residues. Trimming took 6 bases from V and 2 from J; bases not matched to a gene: 3. This chain's CDR3 is CASRTSGGPYEQYF. In DNA, the CDR3 is TGTGCCAGCAGAACTAGCGGGGGACCCTACGAGCAGTACTTC.